This T cell receptor (beta chain) came from a study of T cells after posttransplantation cyclophosphamide (dated by TCRdb to about 2016). Study-wide context: T cell repertoire reconstitution was tracked by TRB sequencing after myeloablative bone marrow transplantation in which posttransplantation cyclophosphamide was used as GVHD prophylaxis. Samples from some 32 PTCy-treated patients and about 17 related bone marrow donors of those patients were subjected to antigen receptor sequencing. Blood from all 35 or so PTCy patients with 1-year posttransplant specimens was subjected to TRB sequencing. TRB sequencing was also done on up to 3 additional blood samples from 2 to 5.2 years after transplant in 3 patients, and on pretransplant blood from 4 patients. TRA and TRB clonality were tightly correlated in several samples, so subsequent TCR analyses focused on TRB only. Public TRB sequences were searched against a database of over 3,500 sequences associated with responses to pathogens, tumor antigens, self-antigens and alloantigens.

TRB sequencing was run on genomic DNA with either the immunoSEQ assay at survey resolution or the hsTCRB kit. The authors' pipeline ran thus. The immunoSEQ software was used for initial read processing, and the LymphoSeq R package was used for repertoire analyses. For each TRB dataset, clonality was calculated as 1 minus normalized Shannon entropy, and the Gini coefficient was computed as well. To infer phenotypes in unsorted samples, TRB sequences from sorted subsets of the recipient or donor were mapped onto unsorted samples from the same recipient. The immuneACCESS repertoire file appears here via TCRdb, limited to in-frame rearrangements. These files lack a portion of the clones; in checked studies, under half of the deficit traces to unresolved V genes, and the cause of the others is not known. V and J calls and clone size are given by that table; D and trimming were obtained from the DNA. The sample profile shows more than 9,500 clones; roughly four fifths of them were found once. The ten largest clonotypes hold over 3.5% of the sample.

V and J lose 2 bases and 9 bases, and a span of 10 bases separates them. Including cysteine and phenylalanine, the CDR3 has 12 amino acids. This entry keeps only the CDR3 DNA: 36 bases, framed from base 1. The germline V gene (reference sequence) provides CDR1 SGHAT and CDR2 FQDESV. The control group consisted of 11 patients who received myeloablative marrow transplants with methotrexate plus a calcineurin inhibitor and who were sampled 1 year after transplant. Peripheral blood and bone marrow mononuclear cells were isolated by Ficoll-Hypaque density centrifugation and were cryopreserved. General findings and caveats noted by the study authors: Across under 50 patients, recipient CMV seropositivity and CMV reactivation were highly associated with TRB clonality; PTCy diversity was similar to CNI/methotrexate controls. The TRB repertoires of T cells infiltrating skin or the GI tract showed only limited overlap with the TRB repertoires found in blood. Donor-recipient similarity was low at 1-2 months but rose over the first year, and later blood repertoires were often dominated by donor CD8+ memory clones.

Points on this clone: The clone's antigen remains unknown. Base qualities are not provided; no much larger clone lies one nucleotide away.

This chain is built from TRBV11-1 and TRBJ1-1; no D gene is confidently identified. Source: PBMCs, taken about 350 days after allogeneic stem cell transplant with calcineurin inhibitor and methotrexate. This clonotype was sampled from a male patient between 25 and 40 years old who received an allogeneic stem cell transplant from an unrelated donor, was CMV-positive, and had acute GVHD only. After a transplant, not all T cells may be the patient's own; some may come from the graft donor. The nucleotides read TGTGCCAGCAGCTTATATGGAGACCAAGCTTTCTTT. This sequence encodes CASSLYGDQAFF.